The 20 T cell receptor beta chains listed next were all sequenced from one sample in a study of T cells in tumors after PD-1 blockade. The protocol was immunoSEQ multiplex PCR, while the TCRdb copy is restricted to in-frame clones and leaves out a portion. The sample includes tens of thousands of clones, about 74% of them seen just once. Sequenced material: PBMCs, taken after anti-PD-1 treatment. These receptors came from a human donor with basal cell carcinoma.

This clone appeared a single time. The rearrangement links TRBV5-1 to TRBJ1-5; no reliable D call. The CDR3 totals 15 residues. Germline V lookup: CDR1 SGHRS, CDR2 YFSETQ. V lost 0 bases and J 3 bases, leaving 10 bases between the germline ends. DNA for the CDR3: TGCGCCAGCAGCTTGGGATACAGTTCCAATCAGCCCCAGCATTTT. Encoded protein: CASSLGYSSNQPQHF.

The V call is TRBV5-5, the J call TRBJ1-6; a weak D match, TRBD1 (5 bases). The V gene's germline CDR1 is SGHKS and CDR2 YYEKEE (reference sequence). The CDR3 extends over 13 amino acids. Trimming stripped 4 bases from V and 7 bases from J, with 9 bases between. DNA of the CDR3: TGTGCCAGCAGCCCTCCAGGGAATTCACCCCTCCACTTT. It specifies CASSPPGNSPLHF.

This clone was detected only a few times. The gene calls are TRBV3-1 (or the pseudogene TRBV3-2) and TRBJ1-2; 9 bases are shared with TRBD1. The length of the CDR3 is 15 residues. CDR1 and CDR2 from the germline V gene are LGHDT and YNNKEL (reference sequence). V gave up 3 bases and J gave up 8 bases; unmatched junction bases: 10. The CDR3 spells CASSQPGQGLRGYTF. CDR3 nucleotide sequence: TGTGCCAGCAGCCAGCCGGGACAGGGTCTTAGGGGCTACACCTTC.

The sample holds one count of this clone. The rearrangement joins TRBV30 to TRBJ2-3, with a tentative D call TRBD1 (6 bases). Germline assignment: CDR1 GTSNPN and CDR2 SVGIG (reference sequence). CDR3 length: 14 residues. V lost 6 bases and J lost 3, with 16 bases in between. Here the CDR3 reads CACLQGLATDTQYF. CDR3 in DNA: TGTGCCTGCCTTCAGGGGCTAGCAACAGATACGCAGTATTTT.

This clone was detected only a few times. This chain joins TRBV24-1 and TRBJ2-2, with 12 positions matching TRBD1. The V gene's germline CDR1 is KGHDR and CDR2 SFDVKD. V dropped 4 bases and J dropped 6; count of bases not matched to a gene: 5. The CDR3 is 16 residues long. CDR3 nucleotides: TGTGCCACCAGTGACCCCGGGACAGGGGGCTCCGGGGAGCTGTTTTTT. Translation gives CATSDPGTGGSGELFF.

The chain links TRBV4-1 to TRBJ1-6, with 7 bases aligning to TRBD1. Germline V gene sequence: CDR1 MGHRA, CDR2 YSYEKL. The CDR3 is 15 residues long. V lost 3 bases and J lost 7; bases outside the gene matches: 6. In DNA form, the CDR3 reads TGCGCCAGCAGCCAGATGACAGGGATCAATTCACCCCTCCACTTT. Translated, it gives CASSQMTGINSPLHF.

This sequence joins TRBV5-1 and TRBJ2-1, with a possible D match to TRBD2 (6 bases). V was pared by 0 bases and J by 8 bases, with 15 bases between. This CDR3 spans 15 amino acids. CDR1 SGHRS and CDR2 YFSETQ come from the germline V gene. CDR3 residues: CASSLGGAPWDEQFF. The CDR3 DNA is TGCGCCAGCAGCTTGGGCGGGGCGCCCTGGGATGAGCAGTTCTTC.

This chain joins TRBV5-1 and TRBJ1-2; TRBD1 is a possible D gene (5 bases). Germline V gives CDR1 SGHRS, CDR2 YFSETQ. The CDR3 is made up of 14 amino acids. The V and J ends lost 0 bases and 3 bases respectively, with 9 bases between them. The CDR3 DNA is TGCGCCAGCAGCTTGGGCAGGGCCGACTATGGCTACACCTTC. Its translation: CASSLGRADYGYTF.

The rearrangement uses TRBV7-2 and TRBJ2-5, with D unresolved. V was shortened by 2 bases and J by 3 bases, with 10 bases between the two germline ends. Per germline, CDR1 SGHTA and CDR2 FQGNSA. This CDR3 region has 14 residues. The CDR3 sequence is CASSLIDGKETQYF. The CDR3, as DNA: TGTGCCAGCAGCTTAATCGATGGGAAAGAGACCCAGTACTTC.

This rearrangement joins TRBV24-1 to TRBJ2-2; unclear D gene. The germline V and J ends were trimmed by 4 bases and 1 base, with 15 bases remaining between them. Per germline, CDR1 KGHDR and CDR2 SFDVKD. This CDR3 is built from 17 residues. CDR3 DNA: TGTGCCACCAGTGACTTGGAACTGACACGGAACACCGGGGAGCTGTTTTTT. Protein: CATSDLELTRNTGELFF.

V and J are TRBV29-1 and TRBJ1-4; D gene uncertain. Germline V gene sequence: CDR1 SQVTM, CDR2 ANQGSEA. V lost 3 bases and J lost 7, with 12 bases in between. This CDR3 is built from 13 residues. The CDR3 DNA reads TGCAGCGTTGACGGAGAATGGGGTGAAAAACTGTTTTTT. It translates to CSVDGEWGEKLFF.

The chain combines TRBV30 with TRBJ1-2, with D perhaps matching TRBD1 (6 bases). CDR3 length equals 16 residues. V was trimmed by 3 bases and J by 2 bases, leaving 19 bases between them. The germline CDR1 and CDR2 sequences are GTSNPN and SVGIG (reference sequence). The CDR3 DNA reads TGTGCCTGGAGATTCAGGGGCAGGGTTTCCAACTATGGCTACACCTTC. This encodes CAWRFRGRVSNYGYTF.

This rearrangement joins TRBV2 to TRBJ1-1; D is unclear. Per the germline V gene, CDR1 is SNHLY and CDR2 is FYNNEI. This CDR3 has 13 amino acids. V was cut by 4 bases and J by 2 bases, with 8 bases left in between. CDR3 DNA: TGTGCCAGCAGTGTGTCACTAAACACTGAAGCTTTCTTT. Translated, it gives CASSVSLNTEAFF. The variable domain in full, completed from reference TRBV2 and TRBJ1-1, reads EPEVTQTPSHQVTQMGQEVILRCVPISNHLYFYWYRQILGQKVEFLVSFYNNEISEKSEIFDDQFSVERPDGSNFTLKIRSTKLEDSAMYFCASSVSLNTEAFFGQGTRLTVV.

This clone was observed a handful of times. The CDR3 nucleotides read TGTGCCAGCAGCTTAAGGGACAGGGATCACAATGAGCAGTTCTTC. Translation: CASSLRDRDHNEQFF. V and J are TRBV13 and TRBJ2-1; 9 bases are shared with TRBD1. The V gene's germline CDR1 is PRHDT and CDR2 FYEKMQ (reference sequence). CDR3 length equals 15 residues. The V gene end was trimmed by 2 bases and the J gene end by 5 bases; junction bases not matched to a gene: 4.

The chain couples TRBV7-2 to TRBJ2-3; 8 positions match TRBD2. CDR1 and CDR2 from the germline V gene are SGHTA and FQGNSA. V dropped 3 bases and J dropped 1; count of bases not matched to a gene: 12. The CDR3 has 18 residues. CDR3 coding DNA: TGTGCCAGCAGCTTGATTGCAACGGGGGGGCGCGGCACAGATACGCAGTATTTT. Translation: CASSLIATGGRGTDTQYF.

The gene calls are TRBV6-2 or TRBV6-3 and TRBJ1-2; weak D call: TRBD1 (5 bases). Trimming removed 6 bases at V and 7 bases at J, with 15 bases between. This CDR3 is 13 amino acids long. Germline CDR1 and CDR2: MNHEY and SVGEGT. The DNA for the CDR3 is TGTGCCAGCAGCGAAAGTGGGGGAATTGGCTACACCTTC. Amino acids: CASSESGGIGYTF.

This chain connects TRBV10-3 to TRBJ2-1; D remains ambiguous. The germline V and J ends were trimmed by 0 bases and 6 bases, with 9 bases remaining between them. The germline V gene encodes CDR1 ENHRY and CDR2 SYGVKD. The length of the CDR3 is 14 residues. CDR3 residues: CAISESFSGNEQFF. Written as DNA, the CDR3 is TGTGCCATCAGTGAGTCTTTTTCGGGCAATGAGCAGTTCTTC.

The chain combines TRBV12-3 or TRBV12-4 with TRBJ1-2; 7 positions agree with TRBD1. J lost 2 bases, V lost 6 bases, and 3 bases had no gene match. The CDR3 is 13 amino acids. In DNA form, the CDR3 reads TGTGCCAGCAGAACCAGGGGGAACTATGGCTACACCTTC. It yields the protein CASRTRGNYGYTF.

This rearrangement joins TRBV5-1 to TRBJ1-4; D unresolved. This CDR3 is 15 amino acids long. The germline CDR1 and CDR2 sequences are SGHRS and YFSETQ. Trimming pared 0 bases from V and 8 bases from J, leaving 14 bases between. The CDR3 DNA reads TGCGCCAGCAGCTTGGTAGGCGAAGGAGGCGAAAAACTGTTTTTT. Amino acid sequence: CASSLVGEGGEKLFF.

This clone was observed a handful of times. The J gene is TRBJ2-1, the V gene TRBV19; TRBD2 is a possible D gene (6 bases). The V end lost 4 bases, the J end lost 1 base, and 8 bases lay between the germline ends. Germline V lookup: CDR1 LNHDA, CDR2 SQIVND (reference sequence). The CDR3 runs 14 residues. For the CDR3, the DNA is TGTGCCAGTAGTACCGGGGGTTCCTACAATGAGCAGTTCTTC. It encodes CASSTGGSYNEQFF.